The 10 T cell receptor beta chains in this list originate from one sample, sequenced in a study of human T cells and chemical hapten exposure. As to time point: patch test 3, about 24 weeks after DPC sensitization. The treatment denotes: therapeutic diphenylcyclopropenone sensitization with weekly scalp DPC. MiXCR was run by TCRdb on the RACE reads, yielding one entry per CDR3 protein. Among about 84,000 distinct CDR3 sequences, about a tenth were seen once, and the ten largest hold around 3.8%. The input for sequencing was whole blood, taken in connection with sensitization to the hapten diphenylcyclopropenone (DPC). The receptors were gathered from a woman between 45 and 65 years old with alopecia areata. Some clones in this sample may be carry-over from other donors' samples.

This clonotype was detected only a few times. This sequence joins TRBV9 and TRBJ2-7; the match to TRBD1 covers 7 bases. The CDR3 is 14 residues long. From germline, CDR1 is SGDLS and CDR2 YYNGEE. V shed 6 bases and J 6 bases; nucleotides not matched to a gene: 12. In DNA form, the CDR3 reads TGTGCCAGCAACCTCCGTGGACAGGAAACCGAGCAGTACTTC. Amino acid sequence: CASNLRGQETEQYF.

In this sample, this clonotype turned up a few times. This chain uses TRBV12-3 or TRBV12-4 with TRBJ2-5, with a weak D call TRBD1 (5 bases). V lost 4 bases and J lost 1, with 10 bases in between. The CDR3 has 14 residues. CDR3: CASSSTAFQETQYF. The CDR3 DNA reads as TGTGCCAGCAGTTCGACAGCTTTCCAAGAGACCCAGTACTTC.

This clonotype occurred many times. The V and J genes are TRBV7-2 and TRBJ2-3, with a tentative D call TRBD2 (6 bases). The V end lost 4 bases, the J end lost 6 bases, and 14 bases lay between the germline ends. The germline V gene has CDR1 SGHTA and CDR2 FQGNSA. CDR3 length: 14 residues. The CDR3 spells CASSSGLPWDTQYF. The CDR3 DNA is TGTGCCAGCAGCTCGGGACTGCCTTGGGATACGCAGTATTTT.

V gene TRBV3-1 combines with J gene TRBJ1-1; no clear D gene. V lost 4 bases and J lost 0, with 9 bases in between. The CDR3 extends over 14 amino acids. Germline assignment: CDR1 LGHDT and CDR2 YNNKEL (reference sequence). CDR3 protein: CASSPRVMNTEAFF. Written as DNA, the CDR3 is TGTGCCAGCAGCCCGCGCGTTATGAACACTGAAGCTTTCTTT.

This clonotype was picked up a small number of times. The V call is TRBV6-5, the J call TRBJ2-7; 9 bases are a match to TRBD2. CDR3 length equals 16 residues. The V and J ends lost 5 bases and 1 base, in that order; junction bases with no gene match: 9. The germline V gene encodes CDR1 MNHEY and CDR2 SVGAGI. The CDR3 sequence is CASSLSGSAGSYEQYF. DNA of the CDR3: TGTGCCAGCAGTCTTAGCGGGAGCGCAGGATCCTACGAGCAGTACTTC.

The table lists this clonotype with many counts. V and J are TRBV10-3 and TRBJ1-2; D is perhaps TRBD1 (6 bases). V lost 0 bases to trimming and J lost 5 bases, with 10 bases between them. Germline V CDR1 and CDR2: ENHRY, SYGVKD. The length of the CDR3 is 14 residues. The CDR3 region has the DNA TGTGCCATCAGTGAGTCGGCCAGGGGTTATGGCTACACCTTC. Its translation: CAISESARGYGYTF.

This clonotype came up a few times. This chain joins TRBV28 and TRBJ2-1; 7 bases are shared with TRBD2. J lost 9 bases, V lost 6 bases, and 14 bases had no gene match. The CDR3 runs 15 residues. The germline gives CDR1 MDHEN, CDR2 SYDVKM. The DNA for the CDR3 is TGTGCCAGCAGGCCCTCGGGGGGATTGGTGGGTGAGCAGTTCTTC. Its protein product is CASRPSGGLVGEQFF.

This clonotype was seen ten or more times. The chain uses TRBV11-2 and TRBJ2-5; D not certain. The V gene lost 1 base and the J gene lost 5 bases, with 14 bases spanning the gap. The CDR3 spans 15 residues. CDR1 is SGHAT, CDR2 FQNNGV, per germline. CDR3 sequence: CASSLGVSAAETQYF. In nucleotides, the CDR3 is TGTGCCAGCAGCTTAGGGGTATCGGCTGCGGAGACCCAGTACTTC.

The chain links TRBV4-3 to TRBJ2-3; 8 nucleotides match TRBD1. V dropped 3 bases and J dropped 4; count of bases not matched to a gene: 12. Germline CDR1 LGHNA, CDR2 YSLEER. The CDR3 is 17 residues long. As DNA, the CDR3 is TGCGCCAGCAGCCAGACCCCAGGGACAGGCTCCCCAGATACGCAGTATTTT. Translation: CASSQTPGTGSPDTQYF.

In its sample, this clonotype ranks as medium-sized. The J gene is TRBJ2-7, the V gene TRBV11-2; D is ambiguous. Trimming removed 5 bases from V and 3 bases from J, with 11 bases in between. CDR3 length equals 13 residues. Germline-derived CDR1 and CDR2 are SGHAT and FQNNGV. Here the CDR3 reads CASSPRFVYEQYF. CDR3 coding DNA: TGTGCCAGCAGCCCGCGTTTTGTCTACGAGCAGTACTTC.